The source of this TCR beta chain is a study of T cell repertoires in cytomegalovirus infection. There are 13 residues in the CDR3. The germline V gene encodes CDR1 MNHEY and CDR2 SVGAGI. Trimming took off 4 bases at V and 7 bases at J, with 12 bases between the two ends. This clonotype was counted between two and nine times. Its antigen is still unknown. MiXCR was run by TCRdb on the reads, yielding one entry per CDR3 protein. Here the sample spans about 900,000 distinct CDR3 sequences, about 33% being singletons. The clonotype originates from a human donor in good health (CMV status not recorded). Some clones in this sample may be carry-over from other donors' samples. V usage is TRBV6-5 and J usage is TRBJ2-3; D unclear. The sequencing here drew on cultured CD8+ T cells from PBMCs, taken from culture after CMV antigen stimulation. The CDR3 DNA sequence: TGTGCCAGCAGTTTCACAAGAGGAAATACGCAGTATTTT. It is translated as CASSFTRGNTQYF.